Below are 23 T cell receptor beta chains sequenced from a single sample in a study of shared clonotypes between healthy human individuals. TCRdb's table, derived via immunoSEQ multiplex PCR, lists solely in-frame clones and lacks some. The table shows 950,000 to 1,300,000 clones, with 75% occurring only once. The sequencing input was memory CD4+ T cells sorted from blood. The subset was: CD45RA-negative fraction. The receptor set was obtained from a man aged 18 to 29 in good health.

The chain is built from TRBV5-6 and TRBJ1-5; TRBD1 is a possible D gene (5 bases). CDR3 size: 13 residues. CDR1 and CDR2 (germline): SGHDT, YYEEEE. The V end was cut by 0 bases, the J end by 4 bases, with 5 bases between. CDR3 in DNA: TGTGCCAGCAGCTTGGGACAGAATCAGCCCCAGCATTTT. This translates into CASSLGQNQPQHF.

The J gene is TRBJ1-2, the V gene TRBV5-1, with D hard to call. Trimming left V 0 bases short and J 4 bases short, with 10 bases between. Germline values: CDR1 SGHRS, CDR2 YFSETQ. This CDR3 spans 14 amino acids. The CDR3 loop reads CASSLVSALYGYTF. Written as DNA, the CDR3 is TGCGCCAGCAGCTTGGTGTCCGCCCTCTATGGCTACACCTTC.

The chain employs TRBV29-1 and TRBJ1-6, with 7 positions matching TRBD1. CDR3 length: 14 residues. CDR1 and CDR2 (germline): SQVTM, ANQGSEA. V shed 5 bases and J 6 bases; nucleotides not matched to a gene: 7. The CDR3 DNA follows: TGCAGCGTTATGGAGACAGGGCCTAATTCACCCCTCCACTTT. It translates to CSVMETGPNSPLHF.

The V gene is TRBV9, the J gene TRBJ2-4; D gene ambiguous. V was pared by 0 bases and J by 9 bases, with 16 bases between. The CDR3 is 15 residues long. CDR1 is SGDLS, CDR2 YYNGEE, per germline. The CDR3 protein is CASSVGSTTQPIQYF. Written as DNA, the CDR3 is TGTGCCAGCAGCGTAGGAAGTACTACTCAGCCCATTCAGTACTTC.

The chain couples TRBV5-4 to TRBJ2-5; D is tentatively TRBD1 or TRBD2 (6 bases each). Trimming pared 4 bases from V and 6 bases from J, leaving 19 bases between. Germline V gives CDR1 SGHNT, CDR2 YYREEE (reference sequence). The CDR3 extends over 15 amino acids. This chain's CDR3 is CASSLFPGGGQTQYF. The CDR3 nucleotides read TGTGCCAGCAGCCTCTTCCCCGGGGGCGGCCAGACCCAGTACTTC.

The chain carries TRBV7-2 and TRBJ1-2; TRBD1 matches at 11 bases. V shed 7 bases, J shed 13 bases, and the junction held 8 bases outside the gene matches. This CDR3 comprises 12 residues. Germline V gene sequence: CDR1 SGHTA, CDR2 FQGNSA. For the CDR3, the DNA is TGTGCCAGCACCCCAGGACAGGGGGCTTTCACCTTC. Its translation: CASTPGQGAFTF.

The chain employs TRBV7-3 and TRBJ2-7, with a possible D match to TRBD2 (5 bases). CDR3 length equals 15 residues. Germline assignment: CDR1 SGHTA and CDR2 FQGTGA. V shed 4 bases and J shed 4 bases, with 17 bases lying between them. The CDR3 sequence: CASSSMVGGRYEQYF. The CDR3 nucleotides read TGTGCCAGCAGCTCAATGGTAGGAGGTCGGTACGAGCAGTACTTC.

The genes are TRBV10-3 and TRBJ1-4; TRBD1 matches 9 bases. Germline CDR1 reads ENHRY; CDR2 reads SYGVKD. The J segment lost 5 bases and the V segment lost 10 bases, leaving 5 bases of the junction unmatched. The CDR3 runs to 13 residues. This CDR3 is CASGTGPNEKLFF. DNA of the CDR3: TGTGCCAGTGGGACAGGGCCAAATGAAAAACTGTTTTTT.

The chain has TRBV12-5 and TRBJ1-3; D not resolved. The CDR3 runs 12 residues. Germline assignment: CDR1 LGHNT and CDR2 FRNRAP. The germline V and J ends were trimmed by 7 bases and 5 bases, with 9 bases remaining between them. The CDR3 loop reads CASASVRNTIYF. The DNA of the CDR3 is TGTGCTAGTGCCTCCGTTCGAAACACCATATATTTT.

Regarding this clone: Other DNA sequences of this sample code for an identical CDR3. The V gene is TRBV5-1, the J gene TRBJ2-5; 7 nucleotides match TRBD1. Trimming cost V 5 bases and J 5 bases; bases outside gene matches: 6. Germline CDR1 reads SGHRS; CDR2 reads YFSETQ. The CDR3 runs 13 residues. CDR3 sequence (DNA): TGCGCCAGCAGTCCACAGGGGCGGGAGACCCAGTACTTC. It is translated as CASSPQGRETQYF.

CDR3 sequence: CASNPQGTGAPNTEAFF. In DNA, the CDR3 is TGTGCCAGCAATCCACAGGGTACAGGGGCCCCGAACACTGAAGCTTTCTTT. The chain couples TRBV28 to TRBJ1-1; 7 nucleotides agree with TRBD1. The V gene end was trimmed by 7 bases and the J gene end by 1 base; junction bases not matched to a gene: 15. CDR3 length: 17 residues. CDR1 and CDR2 from the germline V gene are MDHEN and SYDVKM. Based on the CDR3 plus reference TRBV28 and TRBJ1-1, the full variable domain is DVKVTQSSRYLVKRTGEKVFLECVQDMDHENMFWYRQDPGLGLRLIYFSYDVKMKEKGDIPEGYSVSREKKERFSLILESASTNQTSMYLCASNPQGTGAPNTEAFFGQGTRLTVV.

The chain employs TRBV19 and TRBJ2-7; tentatively, D is TRBD1 or TRBD2 (7 bases each). Germline values: CDR1 LNHDA, CDR2 SQIVND (reference sequence). The CDR3 runs to 13 residues. V lost 4 bases and J 4 bases, leaving 11 bases between the germline ends. CDR3 sequence (DNA): TGTGCCAGTAGTAATCAGGGGGGGTACGAGCAGTACTTC. Residues: CASSNQGGYEQYF.

The CDR3 here is CASSLVTLDKTQYF. In DNA, the CDR3 is TGTGCCAGCAGTTTAGTAACCCTAGACAAGACCCAGTACTTC. The chain joins TRBV28 to TRBJ2-5; D gene ambiguous. The length of the CDR3 is 14 residues. The V end lost 2 bases, the J end lost 6 bases, and 13 bases lay between the germline ends. The germline CDR1 and CDR2 sequences are MDHEN and SYDVKM.

This chain joins TRBV30 and TRBJ1-2; no clear D. V was pared by 0 bases and J by 8 bases, with 10 bases between. The CDR3 sequence is 12 residues long. The germline V gene has CDR1 GTSNPN and CDR2 SVGIG (reference sequence). The CDR3: CAWSVSSHGYTF. In DNA form, the CDR3 reads TGTGCCTGGAGTGTTTCCTCCCACGGCTACACCTTC.

The chain links TRBV11-3 to TRBJ2-1, with a possible D match to TRBD2 (6 bases). The CDR3 contains 16 residues. Germline V gives CDR1 SGHNT, CDR2 YENEEA. Trimming cost V 0 bases and J 2 bases, with 11 bases left between them. CDR3: CASSLEGTSTYNEQFF. CDR3 coding DNA: TGTGCCAGCAGCTTAGAGGGGACTTCAACCTACAATGAGCAGTTCTTC.

This clone came up once. V is TRBV20-1 and J is TRBJ2-5, with D possibly matching TRBD2 (5 bases). V was clipped by 6 bases and J by 4 bases, with 9 bases between them. This CDR3 has 11 amino acids. Germline lookup yields CDR1 DFQATT and CDR2 SNEGSKA (reference sequence). The CDR3 DNA reads TGCAGTGCGAACGCGGGAGAGACCCAGTACTTC. It codes for CSANAGETQYF.

On this clone itself: A junction boundary mismatches the germline segment, possibly from a read error. The chain has TRBV5-1 and TRBJ1-2; 8 bases line up with TRBD1. Germline V lookup: CDR1 SGHRS, CDR2 YFSETQ. The CDR3 loop spans 13 amino acids. This chain's CDR3 is CASRVETGAAGAF. DNA of the CDR3: TGCGCCAGCAGGGTCGAGACAGGGGCCGCGGGGGCCTTC.

In regard to this clone: A much larger clone sits a single nucleotide away, making a read error possible. Other DNA sequences within the sample encode an identical CDR3. The J gene is TRBJ1-4, the V gene TRBV30; TRBD1 matches 8 bases. V dropped 0 bases and J dropped 7; count of bases not matched to a gene: 1. The CDR3 is 13 amino acids. Looked up from germline, CDR1 is GTSNPN and CDR2 is SVGIG (reference sequence). CDR3 sequence reads: CAWSVQGGEKLFF. In DNA form, the CDR3 reads TGTGCCTGGAGTGTACAGGGGGGTGAAAAACTGTTTTTT.

The genes are TRBV30 and TRBJ1-1; the D gene is possibly TRBD1 (5 bases). V was trimmed by 7 bases and J by 7 bases, leaving 13 bases between them. The CDR3 is 11 residues long. CDR1 and CDR2 from the germline V gene are GTSNPN and SVGIG (reference sequence). The CDR3 loop is CASTGGIEAFF. CDR3 DNA sequence: TGTGCCTCCACAGGAGGGATTGAAGCTTTCTTT.

The chain uses TRBV29-1 and TRBJ1-4, with TRBD1 identical over 10 bases. Germline V gene data show CDR1 as SQVTM and CDR2 as ANQGSEA. Germline trimming cut 7 bases from V and 5 bases from J; bases unmatched to any gene: 4. There are 13 residues in the CDR3. The CDR3 region is CSGGDRGNEKLFF. The CDR3 bases are TGCAGCGGGGGGGACAGGGGAAATGAAAAACTGTTTTTT.

This chain links TRBV2 with TRBJ2-1, with D tentatively TRBD1 or TRBD2 (6 bases each). The CDR3 spans 15 residues. Deletions cut 6 bases from V and 9 bases from J, with 21 bases between. CDR1 is SNHLY, CDR2 FYNNEI, per germline. CDR3 nucleotides: TGTGCCAGCAGCGAGCTAGAGGGGGGATGGGGTGAGCAGTTCTTC. Encoded protein: CASSELEGGWGEQFF. Using reference TRBV2 and TRBJ2-1 for the parts outside the CDR3, the full variable domain is EPEVTQTPSHQVTQMGQEVILRCVPISNHLYFYWYRQILGQKVEFLVSFYNNEISEKSEIFDDQFSVERPDGSNFTLKIRSTKLEDSAMYFCASSELEGGWGEQFFGPGTRLTVL.

The chain recombines TRBV12-5 with TRBJ1-2; 7 bases match TRBD1. Germline V CDR1 and CDR2: LGHNT, FRNRAP. With 5 bases clipped from V and 0 bases from J, the junction kept 12 bases outside the gene matches. CDR3 length: 17 residues. The CDR3 coding sequence is TGTGCTAGTGGTCTACGTCTGTGGGACAGAACTAACTATGGCTACACCTTC. Protein sequence: CASGLRLWDRTNYGYTF.

This chain connects TRBV5-1 to TRBJ2-2, with D perhaps TRBD2 (6 bases). Germline-derived CDR1 and CDR2 are SGHRS and YFSETQ. CDR3 size: 17 residues. V lost 5 bases to trimming and J lost 5 bases, with 22 bases between them. CDR3 amino acids: CASRIGGVRPGTGELFF. In nucleotides, the CDR3 is TGCGCCAGCAGGATTGGCGGGGTCAGGCCAGGGACCGGGGAGCTGTTTTTT.